What follows are 2 T cell receptor beta chains derived from one specimen sequenced in a study of blood T cells in healthy people across ages. A second PCR, run for roughly 7 to 11 cycles, used a sample-barcoded 5' primer plus a J-beta primer mix. TCRdb analysed the 5' RACE reads with MiXCR anew, one entry per CDR3 protein. The table has over a million distinct CDR3 sequences, around 25% seen once. This same sample was also taken into another study, of T cells of mothers and their children.

Sequences were obtained from blood. Receptor source: a girl aged 2-10 years in good health.

The chain uses TRBV6-5 and TRBJ2-5; possibly TRBD1 for D (5 bases). Germline-derived CDR1 and CDR2 are MNHEY and SVGAGI. The ends were cut back, 5 bases at V and 5 bases at J, with 15 bases in the middle. CDR3 size: 14 residues. The DNA for the CDR3 is TGTGCCAGCAGTGACCGGGCCGCAGGGGAGACCCAGTACTTC. Its translation: CASSDRAAGETQYF.

Only a few counts were recorded for this clonotype. The chain joins TRBV6-4 to TRBJ2-3; the match to TRBD2 covers 13 bases. CDR3 length equals 16 residues. J was trimmed by 6 bases and V by 4 bases; bases with no gene match: 7. Germline-derived CDR1 and CDR2 are MRHNA and SNTAGT. The CDR3 nucleotides are TGTGCCAGCAGTGCCGGGACTAGCGGGGAGTTGGATACGCAGTATTTT. Amino acids: CASSAGTSGELDTQYF.